Following are 12 T cell receptor beta chains from one sample sequenced in a study of blood T cells in healthy people across ages (dated by TCRdb to between 2015 and 2016). Libraries were made using 5' RACE. For sequencing, an Illumina HiSeq 2500 was employed. The second PCR ran for roughly 7 to 11 cycles and used a J-beta primer mix along with a sample-barcoded 5' primer. TCRdb passed the public sequencing reads through fastp at Q25 and MiXCR, retaining productive beta sequences. Merged by CDR3 protein, the rows form single entries marked with the most common genes and DNA. This sample is represented by about 1.5 million distinct CDR3 sequences; 40% to 45% of them were singletons. The ten largest clones take up less than 5% of the sample. Sequences were obtained from blood. The receptors come from a woman under 30 in good health.

The chain is built from TRBV5-1 and TRBJ2-3; 14 bases align to TRBD2. Losses at the gene ends were 4 bases for V and 2 bases for J; bases not matched to a gene: 6. The CDR3 has 17 amino acids. Looked up from germline, CDR1 is SGHRS and CDR2 is YFSETQ. The CDR3 region has the DNA TGCGCCAGCAGCCGCGGACTAGCGGGGGGTGTCACAGATACGCAGTATTTT. Amino acid sequence: CASSRGLAGGVTDTQYF.

The DNA for the CDR3 is TGTGCCAGCAGTTTAGCGCGGACGGTCTATGGCTACACCTTC. It is translated as CASSLARTVYGYTF. The rearrangement joins TRBV12-3 or TRBV12-4 to TRBJ1-2, with D hard to call. The CDR3 loop spans 14 amino acids. V was trimmed by 0 bases and J by 4 bases, leaving 9 bases between them.

This clonotype was seen only a few times. The chain recombines TRBV6-2 or TRBV6-3 with TRBJ1-2; D call uncertain. Trimming cost V 6 bases and J 8 bases, with 16 bases left between them. Germline-derived CDR1 and CDR2 are MNHEY and SVGEGT. The CDR3 loop spans 13 amino acids. This CDR3 reads CASSQAHSGGYTF. The CDR3 DNA sequence: TGTGCCAGCAGCCAAGCTCACAGCGGAGGCTACACCTTC.

The chain carries TRBV3-1 and TRBJ2-5, with TRBD2 identical over 7 bases. CDR3 length: 15 residues. CDR1 is LGHDT, CDR2 YNNKEL, per germline (reference sequence). J gave up 11 bases and V 0 bases, and 12 bases lay outside the gene matches. CDR3 sequence (DNA): TGTGCCAGCAGCCAAGATGGTAGCTTGGTGCGGGAGCAGTACTTC. This gives the protein CASSQDGSLVREQYF.

This chain joins TRBV28 and TRBJ1-2; TRBD1 matches 8 bases. The CDR3 consists of 14 residues. Germline CDR1 is MDHEN and CDR2 is SYDVKM. V shed 6 bases and J 0 bases; nucleotides not matched to a gene: 3. CDR3: CASRSGGSNYGYTF. The CDR3 region has the DNA TGTGCCAGCAGGTCAGGGGGCTCTAACTATGGCTACACCTTC.

This clonotype was observed a handful of times. This chain joins TRBV2 and TRBJ2-2, with 10 bases aligning to TRBD2. The CDR3 is made up of 14 amino acids. V dropped 7 bases and J dropped 6; count of bases not matched to a gene: 5. CDR1 is SNHLY and CDR2 is FYNNEI in the germline V gene. CDR3: CASNPGLASGELFF. As DNA, the CDR3 is TGTGCCAGCAACCCGGGACTAGCGTCCGGGGAGCTGTTTTTT.

CDR3 nucleotide sequence: TGTGCCAGCACCCCGGACAGGGGAGAGACCCAGTACTTC. Protein: CASTPDRGETQYF. The rearrangement joins TRBV12-3 or TRBV12-4 to TRBJ2-5; 9 bases are a match to TRBD1. With 7 bases clipped from V and 4 bases from J, the junction kept 4 bases outside the gene matches. This CDR3 region has 13 residues.

J is TRBJ2-2 and V is TRBV6-2 or TRBV6-3; D remains unclear. V was clipped by 0 bases and J by 4 bases, with 3 bases between them. Germline V gene lookup returns CDR1 MNHEY and CDR2 SVGEGT. The CDR3 contains 13 residues. The CDR3: CASSYSGTGELFF. As DNA, the CDR3 is TGTGCCAGCAGTTACTCCGGCACCGGGGAGCTGTTTTTT.

The chain joins TRBV9 to TRBJ1-1; no clear D. Germline assignment: CDR1 SGDLS and CDR2 YYNGEE. V dropped 3 bases and J dropped 6 bases, with 18 bases sitting between them. The CDR3 consists of 15 residues. CDR3 nucleotide sequence: TGTGCCAGCAGCGCGTGGAGGGAGAAAGGCGCTGAAGCTTTCTTT. It translates to CASSAWREKGAEAFF.

V and J are TRBV3-1 and TRBJ2-7; TRBD1 matches 8 bases. Germline lookup yields CDR1 LGHDT and CDR2 YNNKEL (reference sequence). Trimming cost V 1 base and J 5 bases; bases outside gene matches: 7. The CDR3 spans 15 residues. CDR3 amino acids: CASSQARQGMDEQYF. CDR3 bases: TGTGCCAGCAGCCAAGCCAGACAGGGGATGGACGAGCAGTACTTC.

The chain joins TRBV20-1 to TRBJ2-7; possibly TRBD1 for D (6 bases). Deletions cut 3 bases from V and 3 bases from J, with 12 bases between. Germline lookup yields CDR1 DFQATT and CDR2 SNEGSKA (reference sequence). CDR3 length equals 13 residues. The CDR3 DNA sequence: TGCAGTGCTAGGACAGGAGCTTTCTACGAGCAGTACTTC. This sequence encodes CSARTGAFYEQYF.

The rearrangement links TRBV7-2 to TRBJ2-7, with D possibly being TRBD1 (7 bases). The CDR3 length is 17 residues. Per germline, CDR1 SGHTA and CDR2 FQGNSA. Trimming shortened V by 1 base and J by 0 bases, and 16 bases separated the two germline ends. CDR3 bases: TGTGCCAGCAGCTTAGGGCTCAGGGGGGCCCCCTCCTACGAGCAGTACTTC. Its protein product is CASSLGLRGAPSYEQYF.